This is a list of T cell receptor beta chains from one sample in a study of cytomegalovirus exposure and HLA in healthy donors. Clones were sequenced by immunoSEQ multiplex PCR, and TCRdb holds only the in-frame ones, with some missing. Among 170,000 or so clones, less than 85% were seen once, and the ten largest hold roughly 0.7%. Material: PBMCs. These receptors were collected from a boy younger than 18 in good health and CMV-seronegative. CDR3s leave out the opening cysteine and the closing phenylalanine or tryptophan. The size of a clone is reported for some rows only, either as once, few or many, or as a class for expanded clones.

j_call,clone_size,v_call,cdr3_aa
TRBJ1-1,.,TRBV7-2,ASSLAPGQSMNTEAF
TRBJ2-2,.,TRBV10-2,ASSDSGALGITGELF
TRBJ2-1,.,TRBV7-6,ASSRRKFRQGLQSSYNEQF
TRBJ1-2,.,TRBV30,ALKGDGAFYGYT
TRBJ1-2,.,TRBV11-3,ASSRGQPTSHGYT
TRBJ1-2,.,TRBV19,ASTNTALYGYT
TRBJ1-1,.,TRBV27,ASSPQQGWPMNTEAF
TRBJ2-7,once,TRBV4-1,ASSQGQFYEQY
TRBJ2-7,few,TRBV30,AWSVGGTGPYEQY
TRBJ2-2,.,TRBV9,ASSSRTGGGELF
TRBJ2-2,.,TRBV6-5,ASSYRQGASGELF
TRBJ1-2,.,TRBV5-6,ASSLEGAGGYT
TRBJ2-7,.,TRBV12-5,ASGPDSYEQY
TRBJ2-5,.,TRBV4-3,ASSQEYVRKETQY
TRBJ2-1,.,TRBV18,ASSPPSAYNEQF
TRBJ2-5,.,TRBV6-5,ASSFRTSQETQY
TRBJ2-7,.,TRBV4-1,ASSQEGQGAVYEQY
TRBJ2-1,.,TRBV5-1,ASSQTLAGLYNEQF
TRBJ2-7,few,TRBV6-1,ASSVQDRASYEQY
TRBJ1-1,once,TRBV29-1,SVVYVGQGGTEAF
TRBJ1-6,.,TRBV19,ASTWGGQSYNSPLH
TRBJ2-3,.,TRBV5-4,ASSLVPGSTDTQY
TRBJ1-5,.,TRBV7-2,ASSLVRGINQPQH
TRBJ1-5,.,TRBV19,ASSIGQGGQPQH
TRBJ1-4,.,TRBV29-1,SVRGRADEKLF
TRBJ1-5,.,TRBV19,ASSIGRAGNQPQH
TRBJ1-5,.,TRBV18,ASSPMTALNQPQH
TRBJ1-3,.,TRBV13,ASSLTGAGNTIY
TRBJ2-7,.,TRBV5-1,ASSFGTSDSYEQY
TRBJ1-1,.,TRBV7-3,ASSLWAVSMNTEAF
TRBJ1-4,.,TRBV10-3,ASSFTSPGQGGEKLF
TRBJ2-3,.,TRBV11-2,ASSLSLAGGGTDTQY
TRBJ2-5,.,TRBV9,ASSPRTIQETQY
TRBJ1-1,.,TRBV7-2,ASSLGTGWSEAF
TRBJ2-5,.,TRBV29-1,SVGEGTGETQY
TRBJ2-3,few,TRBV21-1,ASSKGQGTDTQY
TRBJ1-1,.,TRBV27,ASSYGTENTEAF
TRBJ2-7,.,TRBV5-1,ASSPAGVGGEQY
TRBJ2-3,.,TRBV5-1,ASSLVSGGAADTQY
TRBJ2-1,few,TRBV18,ASSPGTSNEQF
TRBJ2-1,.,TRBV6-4,ASSASGSYNEQF
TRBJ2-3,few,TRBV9,ASSVAGTGSTDTQY
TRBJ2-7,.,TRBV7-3,ASSLTPKPYEQY
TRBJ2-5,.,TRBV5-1,ASSGLAGEQETQY
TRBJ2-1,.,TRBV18,ASSPQPGTSGRISYNEQF
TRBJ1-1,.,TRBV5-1,ASSLVTGAMGGMNTEAF
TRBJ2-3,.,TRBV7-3,ASSLTSRTRRDTDTQY
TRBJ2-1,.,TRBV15,ATSRADRGEQF
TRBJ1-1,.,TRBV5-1,ASSPTGAPEAF
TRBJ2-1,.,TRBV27,ASKGTPYNEQF
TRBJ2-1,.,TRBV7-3,ASSLGLAGGLNEQF
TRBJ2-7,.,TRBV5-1,ASSSETGAYEQY
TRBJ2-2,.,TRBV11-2,ASSPPTSGGDTGELF
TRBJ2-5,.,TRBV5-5,ASSAGKEIAAQETQY
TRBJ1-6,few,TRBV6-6,ASREGSFNSPLH
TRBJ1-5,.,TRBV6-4,ASSDSAMPAKLPQPQH
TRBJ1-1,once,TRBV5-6,AAGDRGQVNTEAF